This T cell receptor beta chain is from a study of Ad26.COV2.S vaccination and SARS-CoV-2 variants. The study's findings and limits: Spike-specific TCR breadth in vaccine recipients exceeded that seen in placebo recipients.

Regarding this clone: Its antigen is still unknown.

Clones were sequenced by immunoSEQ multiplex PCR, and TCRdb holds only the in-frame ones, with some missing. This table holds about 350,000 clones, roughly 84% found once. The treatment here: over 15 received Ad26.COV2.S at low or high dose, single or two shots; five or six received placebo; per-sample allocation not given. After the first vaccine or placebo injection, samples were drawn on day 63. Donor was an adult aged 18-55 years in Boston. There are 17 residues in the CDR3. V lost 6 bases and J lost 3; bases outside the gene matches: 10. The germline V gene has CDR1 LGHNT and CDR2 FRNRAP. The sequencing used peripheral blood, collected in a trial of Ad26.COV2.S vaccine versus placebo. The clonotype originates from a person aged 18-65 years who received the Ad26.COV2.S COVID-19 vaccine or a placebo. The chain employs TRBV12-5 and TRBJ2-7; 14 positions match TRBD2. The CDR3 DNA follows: TGTGCTAGTGGAGTTACTGGGACTAGCGGGGGCATCTACGAGCAGTACTTC. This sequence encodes CASGVTGTSGGIYEQYF.